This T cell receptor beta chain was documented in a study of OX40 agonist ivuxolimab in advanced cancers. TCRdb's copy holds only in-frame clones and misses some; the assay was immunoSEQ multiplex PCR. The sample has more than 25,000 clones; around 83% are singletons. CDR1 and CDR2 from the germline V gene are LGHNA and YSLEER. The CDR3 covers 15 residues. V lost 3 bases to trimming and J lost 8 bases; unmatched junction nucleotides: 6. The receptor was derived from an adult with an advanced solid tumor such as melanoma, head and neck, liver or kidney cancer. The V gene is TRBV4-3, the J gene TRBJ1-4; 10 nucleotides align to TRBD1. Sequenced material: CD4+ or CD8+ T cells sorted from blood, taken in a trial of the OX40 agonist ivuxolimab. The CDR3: CASSHLRTGGEKLFF. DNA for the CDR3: TGCGCCAGCAGCCACCTGAGGACAGGGGGAGAAAAACTGTTTTTT.